This T cell receptor (beta chain) was sequenced for a study of shared clonotypes between healthy human individuals. Looking at the study overall: A donor's plate count was three for CD4 naive and three for CD4 memory; CD8 naive had two and CD8 memory one. Whole-study results and caveats: Relative to clonotypes present in all four donors, those not shared had lower generation probabilities. Sharing of clonotypes among donors was expected to vary with sequencing depth.

Naive CD8 cells lacked CD45RO and underwent positive selection for CCR7, leaving out terminally differentiated effector memory CD45RA+ cells. There were only Caucasian adults among the donors, and all lived in Nashville, Tennessee. This clone was found a few times. Its matching antigen is unknown. Profiled with immunoSEQ multiplex PCR; TCRdb holds only in-frame clones, not every one. Counted here are millions of clones, more than 85% occurring once; the ten biggest clones make up 1.7%. Per the germline V gene, CDR1 is LNHDA and CDR2 is SQIVND (reference sequence). This CDR3 has 13 residues. V was pared by 5 bases and J by 7 bases, with 15 bases between.

The material sequenced was naive CD8+ T cells from PBMCs. The rearrangement uses TRBV19 and TRBJ2-7; TRBD2 might be the D (5 bases). The TCR was taken from a man in his late teens or twenties in good health. Some clones in this sample may be carry-over from other donors' samples. The CDR3 sequence is CASSVGPRGEQYF. For the CDR3, the DNA is TGTGCCAGTAGTGTGGGCCCACGGGGAGAGCAGTACTTC.